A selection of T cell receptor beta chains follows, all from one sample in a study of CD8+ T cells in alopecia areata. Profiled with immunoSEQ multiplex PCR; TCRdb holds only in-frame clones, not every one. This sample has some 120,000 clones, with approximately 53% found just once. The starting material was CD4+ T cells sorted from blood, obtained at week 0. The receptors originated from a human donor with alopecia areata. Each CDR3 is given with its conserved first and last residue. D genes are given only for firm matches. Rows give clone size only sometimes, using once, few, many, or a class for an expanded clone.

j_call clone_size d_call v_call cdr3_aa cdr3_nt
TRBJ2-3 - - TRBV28 CASSSSVLTDTQYF TGTGCCAGCAGTTCTTCTGTACTCACAGATACGCAGTATTTT
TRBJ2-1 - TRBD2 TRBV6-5 CASARTSDKNEQFF TGTGCCAGCGCTAGGACTAGTGATAAGAATGAGCAGTTCTTC
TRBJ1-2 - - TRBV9 CASSFGVGKENYGYTF TGTGCCAGCAGCTTCGGCGTGGGGAAGGAAAACTATGGCTACACCTTC
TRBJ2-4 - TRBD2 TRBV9 CASSEENGGAFVF TGTGCCAGCAGTGAGGAGAACGGGGGGGCCTTCGTCTTC
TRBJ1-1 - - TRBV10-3 CAISDRPGGIPEAFF TGTGCCATCAGTGATCGGCCGGGGGGGATCCCTGAAGCTTTCTTT
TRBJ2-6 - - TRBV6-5 CASSPIGGANVLTF TGTGCCAGCAGTCCTATTGGGGGGGCCAACGTCCTGACTTTC
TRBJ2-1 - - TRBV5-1 CASHPGLIFPDEQFF TGCGCCAGCCATCCGGGACTTATCTTTCCGGATGAGCAGTTCTTC
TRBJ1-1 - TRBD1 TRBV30 CAWSGETGLNTEAFF TGTGCCTGGAGTGGCGAGACAGGGTTGAACACTGAAGCTTTCTTT
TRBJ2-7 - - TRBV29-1 CSVNEGGPYEQYF TGCAGCGTGAACGAGGGGGGCCCCTACGAGCAGTACTTC
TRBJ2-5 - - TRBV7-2 CASSLGGQTQETQYF TGTGCCAGCAGCTTAGGTGGGCAGACCCAAGAGACCCAGTACTTC
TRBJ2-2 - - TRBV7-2 CASSSDHNTGELFF TGTGCCAGCAGCTCGGACCATAACACCGGGGAGCTGTTTTTT
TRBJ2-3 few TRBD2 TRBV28 CASSFASGGVDTQYF TGTGCCAGCAGTTTTGCTAGCGGAGGGGTAGATACGCAGTATTTT
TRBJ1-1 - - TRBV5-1 CASSLAHQGAEAFF TGCGCCAGCAGCTTGGCTCACCAGGGCGCTGAAGCTTTCTTT
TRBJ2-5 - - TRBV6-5 CASSSANQETQYF TGTGCCAGCAGTTCGGCTAATCAAGAGACCCAGTACTTC
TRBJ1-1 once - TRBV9 CASSVSPTDSEAFF TGTGCCAGCAGCGTTTCCCCCACCGACTCTGAAGCTTTCTTT
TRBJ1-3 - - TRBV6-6 CASSYSAGTSGNTIYF TGTGCCAGCAGTTACTCGGCCGGAACCTCTGGAAACACCATATATTTT
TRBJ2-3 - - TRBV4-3 CASSASSTDTQYF TGCGCCAGCAGCGCCTCTAGCACAGATACGCAGTATTTT
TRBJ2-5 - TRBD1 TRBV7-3 CASSLTRGETQYF TGTGCCAGCAGCTTAACCAGGGGGGAGACCCAGTACTTC
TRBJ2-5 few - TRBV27 CASSLYGETQYF TGTGCCAGCAGTTTATATGGGGAGACCCAGTACTTC
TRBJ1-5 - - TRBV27 CASSLSRVGQPQHF TGTGCCAGCAGTTTATCCCGGGTTGGTCAGCCCCAGCATTTT
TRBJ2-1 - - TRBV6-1 CASSELGSSYNEQFF TGTGCCAGCAGTGAGCTGGGTAGCTCCTACAATGAGCAGTTCTTC
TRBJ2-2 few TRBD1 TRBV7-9 CASSRTGGTGELFF TGTGCCAGCAGCCGGACAGGGGGCACCGGGGAGCTGTTTTTT
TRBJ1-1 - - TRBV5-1 CASSFQRGNTEAFF TGCGCCAGCAGCTTTCAACGAGGAAACACTGAAGCTTTCTTT
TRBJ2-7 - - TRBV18 CASSPDLTVSYEQYF TGTGCCAGCTCACCAGATCTTACGGTGTCCTACGAGCAGTACTTC
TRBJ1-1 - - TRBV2 CASNQQGRGGEAFF TGTGCCAGCAACCAACAGGGTCGTGGAGGGGAAGCTTTCTTT
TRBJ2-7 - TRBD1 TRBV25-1 CASSEYGTGAYEQYF TGTGCCAGCAGTGAGTACGGGACAGGGGCCTACGAGCAGTACTTC
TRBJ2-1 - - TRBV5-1 CASSLVGRGSENEQFF TGCGCCAGCAGCTTGGTTGGGCGGGGTAGTGAGAATGAGCAGTTCTTC
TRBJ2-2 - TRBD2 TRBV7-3 CASSALAGNTGELFF TGTGCCAGCAGCGCCCTAGCGGGAAACACCGGGGAGCTGTTTTTT
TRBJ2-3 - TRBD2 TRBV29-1 CSVRGGSTDTQYF TGCAGCGTCCGGGGGGGAAGCACAGATACGCAGTATTTT
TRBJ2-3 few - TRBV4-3 CASSQVGDFPLSTDTQYF TGCGCCAGCAGCCAAGTGGGGGACTTCCCACTTAGCACAGATACGCAGTATTTT
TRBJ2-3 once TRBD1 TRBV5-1 CASSIWTGPDTQYF TGCGCCAGCAGCATCTGGACAGGGCCAGATACGCAGTATTTT
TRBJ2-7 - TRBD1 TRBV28 CASSMRGLEQYF TGTGCCAGCAGTATGAGGGGGCTCGAGCAGTACTTC
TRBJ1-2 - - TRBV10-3 CAIKEGGFPYGYTF TGTGCCATCAAGGAGGGCGGGTTCCCTTATGGCTACACCTTC
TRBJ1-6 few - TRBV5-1 CASSLEGNNSPLHF TGCGCCAGCAGCTTGGAAGGAAACAATTCACCCCTCCACTTT
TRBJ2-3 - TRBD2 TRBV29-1 CSVEGWTSGGAGSVRDTQYF TGCAGCGTTGAAGGGTGGACTAGCGGGGGGGCCGGTTCAGTCCGCGATACGCAGTATTTT
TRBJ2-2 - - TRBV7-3 CASSPTGVTGELFF TGTGCCAGCAGCCCGACAGGTGTCACCGGGGAGCTGTTTTTT
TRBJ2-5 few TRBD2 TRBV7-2 CASRLRGSPQETQYF TGTGCCAGCAGATTGCGGGGGAGCCCACAAGAGACCCAGTACTTC
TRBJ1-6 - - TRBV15 CATSRQLPNSPLHF TGTGCCACCAGCAGACAGCTTCCTAATTCACCCCTCCACTTT
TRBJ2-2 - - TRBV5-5 CASSLDTGELFF TGTGCCAGCAGCTTGGACACCGGGGAGCTGTTTTTT
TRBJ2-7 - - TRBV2 CASNPSPNPAYEQYF TGTGCCAGCAACCCATCGCCAAATCCAGCCTACGAGCAGTACTTC
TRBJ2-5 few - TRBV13 CASSLTEQETQYF TGTGCCAGCAGCTTAACAGAACAAGAGACCCAGTACTTC